Sequencing of this T cell receptor (beta chain) was carried out in a study of T cell responses to AZD1222 COVID-19 vaccine. As concerns this clone: Its antigen is unknown.

The CDR3 is 19 residues long. Clones were read by immunoSEQ multiplex PCR, and TCRdb kept only the in-frame ones, dropping some. The sample lists about 140,000 clones; approximately 90% were seen once. Findings of the study overall: Two AZD1222 doses significantly raised spike-specific TCR breadth and depth over controls. White British donors predominated, females outnumbered males, and clonal diversity was possibly underestimated.

Sequences were derived from peripheral blood, sampled 28 days after the second AZD1222 dose. The gene calls are TRBV21-1 and TRBJ2-1; the DNA was not compared with TRBD1, the D call given in the table. TRBV21-1 is annotated as a pseudogene. The TCR sequence derives from an adult who received the AZD1222 COVID-19 vaccine. CDR3 sequence: CASSKGIVRDRVNYNEQFF. In nucleotides, the CDR3 is TGTGCCAGCAGCAAAGGTATCGTCCGGGACAGGGTTAATTACAATGAGCAGTTCTTC.